The clone carrying this TCR beta chain has only a few counts. Its antigen is not known. This entry belongs to a study of T cells in Graves' hyperthyroidism and ophthalmopathy. Study observations and caveats: From stable hyperthyroidism, ophthalmopathy was set apart by a 13 V-J model.

Template material for amplifying TCR beta CDR3 regions consisted of RNA transcripts. RT-PCR in the first round (using the HTBI primer set) targeted the TCR CDR3. A single record per CDR3 protein comes from TCRdb applying MiXCR to the multiplex PCR reads. The sample holds under 400,000 distinct CDR3 sequences, 18% seen once. The sequenced sample was blood. This sequence originates from a woman in her forties or fifties with Graves' hyperthyroidism.

The CDR3 DNA is TGTGCCACCCTTCCGCCCATCTCTAGCGGGGGGTCGGAAAGCTCCTACAATGAGCAGTTCTTC. Protein product: CATLPPISSGGSESSYNEQFF. The rearrangement joins TRBV6-9 to TRBJ2-1; 11 nucleotides line up with TRBD2. CDR1 MNHGY and CDR2 SVAAGI come from the germline V gene. The CDR3 contains 21 residues. V gave up 10 bases and J gave up 0 bases; unmatched junction bases: 23.